One sample yielded the 22 T cell receptor beta chains listed below, sequenced in a study of blood T cell repertoires in COVID-19. TCRdb's table, derived via immunoSEQ multiplex PCR, lists solely in-frame clones and lacks some. This sample has about 160,000 clones, with roughly 90% found just once. Sequencing used PBMCs or T cells enriched from blood (not recorded which). These receptors originate from a woman aged 45-65 years who had recovered from COVID-19.

The chain recombines TRBV29-1 with TRBJ2-2; 7 nucleotides agree with TRBD1. Losses at the gene ends were 6 bases for V and 7 bases for J; bases not matched to a gene: 11. CDR1 and CDR2 from the germline V gene are SQVTM and ANQGSEA. The CDR3 covers 14 residues. CDR3 in DNA: TGCAGCGTGCAGGGGACAGCGAGGGGCGGGGAGCTGTTTTTT. Translating gives CSVQGTARGGELFF.

CDR3 region: CASRFGDREGQPQHF. The CDR3, as DNA: TGTGCCAGCAGGTTCGGGGACAGGGAAGGACAGCCCCAGCATTTT. This chain uses TRBV28 with TRBJ1-5, with 9 nucleotides matching TRBD1. This CDR3 is 15 amino acids long. The J segment lost 7 bases and the V segment lost 6 bases, leaving 10 bases of the junction unmatched. The germline CDR1 and CDR2 sequences are MDHEN and SYDVKM.

This chain joins TRBV2 and TRBJ1-1, with a possible D match to TRBD1 (5 bases). This CDR3 contains 19 residues. Germline V gene data show CDR1 as SNHLY and CDR2 as FYNNEI. Trimming took off 3 bases at V and 0 bases at J, with 23 bases between the two ends. DNA for the CDR3: TGTGCCAGCAGTGAGATGCCCGGTAGGGGCCTGGGTATGAACACTGAAGCTTTCTTT. This gives the protein CASSEMPGRGLGMNTEAFF.

The chain carries TRBV30 and TRBJ1-2, with 7 bases matching TRBD1. Germline loops: CDR1 GTSNPN, CDR2 SVGIG (reference sequence). Unmatched junction bases numbered 9, after V lost 4 bases and J lost 4 bases. The CDR3 has 14 amino acids. CDR3 in amino acids: CAWMGQYPSYGYTF. The CDR3 nucleotides are TGTGCCTGGATGGGACAGTACCCCTCCTATGGCTACACCTTC.

This rearrangement joins TRBV5-4 to TRBJ1-1, with 8 bases that match TRBD1. V shed 3 bases and J 4 bases; nucleotides not matched to a gene: 5. The CDR3 spans 14 residues. The germline gives CDR1 SGHNT, CDR2 YYREEE (reference sequence). CDR3 sequence: CASSSGQGPTEAFF. CDR3 sequence (DNA): TGTGCCAGCAGCTCCGGACAGGGCCCCACTGAAGCTTTCTTT.

This chain uses TRBV7-9 with TRBJ2-2, with TRBD1 matching 7 bases. CDR1 is SEHNR and CDR2 is FQNEAQ in the germline V gene (reference sequence). V lost 5 bases and J lost 6; bases outside the gene matches: 9. This CDR3 is built from 15 residues. The DNA for the CDR3 is TGTGCCAGCAGCGACAGAGGCAGGGGGTCCGGGGAGCTGTTTTTT. As protein: CASSDRGRGSGELFF. Drawing the rest from reference TRBV7-9 and TRBJ2-2, the complete variable domain is DTGVSQNPRHKITKRGQNVTFRCDPISEHNRLYWYRQTLGQGPEFLTYFQNEAQLEKSRLLSDRFSAERPKGSFSTLEIQRTEQGDSAMYLCASSDRGRGSGELFFGEGSRLTVL.

The genes are TRBV10-2 and TRBJ1-4; weak D call: TRBD1 (6 bases). This CDR3 region has 15 residues. Germline values: CDR1 WSHSY, CDR2 SAAADI. V lost 11 bases, J lost 0 bases, and 16 bases lay in between. CDR3 sequence reads: CAVRRRTATNEKLFF. CDR3 sequence (DNA): TGCGCCGTGCGGCGGAGGACAGCAACTAATGAAAAACTGTTTTTT.

The CDR3 spells CAHLGQGADYGYTF. The CDR3 DNA sequence: TGTGCCCATCTGGGGCAGGGGGCCGACTATGGCTACACCTTC. The chain uses TRBV6-5 and TRBJ1-2, with 8 bases that match TRBD1. This CDR3 spans 14 amino acids. Germline-derived CDR1 and CDR2 are MNHEY and SVGAGI. With 11 bases clipped from V and 3 bases from J, the junction kept 11 bases outside the gene matches.

This chain uses TRBV7-4 with TRBJ2-1, with D perhaps matching TRBD2 (6 bases). Germline V gene sequence: CDR1 SGHVT, CDR2 SQSDAQ. With 5 bases removed from V and 9 bases from J, the gap between germline ends came to 17 bases. The CDR3 totals 14 residues. The CDR3 nucleotides are TGTGCCAGCAGCGCTCGGGACTTGGGGGGTGAGCAGTTCTTC. Its protein is CASSARDLGGEQFF.

The rearrangement uses TRBV5-5 and TRBJ1-1; 8 bases are shared with TRBD1. V was pared by 4 bases and J by 0 bases, with 5 bases of the junction left unmatched. The CDR3 runs 15 residues. In germline, CDR1 is SGHKS, CDR2 YYEKEE (reference sequence). The CDR3, as DNA: TGTGCCAGCAGCCTTCAGGGGGCTTTGAACACTGAAGCTTTCTTT. Its protein product is CASSLQGALNTEAFF.

A single count supports this clone. The V call is TRBV2, the J call TRBJ2-2; 8 bases fit TRBD1. The trim removed 7 bases at V and 4 bases at J, leaving 5 bases unmatched. This CDR3 comprises 14 residues. Looked up from germline, CDR1 is SNHLY and CDR2 is FYNNEI. The CDR3 region is CASTRQGSTGELFF. DNA of the CDR3: TGTGCCAGCACTAGACAGGGGAGCACCGGGGAGCTGTTTTTT.

This clone was counted a few times. V is TRBV11-3 and J is TRBJ1-6; D may be TRBD1 (5 bases). V lost 2 bases and J lost 1, with 6 bases in between. This CDR3 has 15 amino acids. Germline loops: CDR1 SGHNT, CDR2 YENEEA. The CDR3 DNA reads as TGTGCCAGCAGCTTACGGGGGTCCTATAATTCACCCCTCCACTTT. It translates to CASSLRGSYNSPLHF. Supplemented by reference TRBV11-3 and TRBJ1-6, the full variable domain reads EAGVVQSPRYKIIEKKQPVAFWCNPISGHNTLYWYLQNLGQGPELLIRYENEEAVDDSQLPKDRFSAERLKGVDSTLKIQPAELGDSAVYLCASSLRGSYNSPLHFGNGTRLTVT.

The chain recombines TRBV19 with TRBJ1-2; TRBD1 agrees at 8 bases. The CDR3 sequence is 15 residues long. The trim removed 6 bases at V and 4 bases at J, leaving 10 bases unmatched. Per germline, CDR1 LNHDA and CDR2 SQIVND (reference sequence). Here the CDR3 DNA reads TGTGCCAGTAGCCACAGGGCCGGGACAGGCTATGGCTACACCTTC. Residues: CASSHRAGTGYGYTF.

The rearrangement links TRBV11-3 to TRBJ2-7; 12 positions match TRBD2. The CDR3 runs to 15 residues. Germline trimming cut 5 bases from V and 7 bases from J; bases unmatched to any gene: 9. The germline CDR1 and CDR2 sequences are SGHNT and YENEEA. The CDR3 protein is CASSELAGGIQEQYF. CDR3 coding DNA: TGTGCCAGCAGCGAACTAGCGGGGGGCATTCAGGAGCAGTACTTC.

V and J are TRBV6-4 and TRBJ1-1; no clear D. The CDR3 covers 13 residues. Deletions cut 0 bases from V and 7 bases from J, with 9 bases between. CDR1 and CDR2 from the germline V gene are MRHNA and SNTAGT. CDR3 nucleotide sequence: TGTGCCAGCAGTGACTCGATGGGAGGTGAAGCTTTCTTT. Amino acid sequence: CASSDSMGGEAFF.

A few counts support this clone. The rearrangement links TRBV7-9 to TRBJ1-6, with D perhaps matching TRBD1 (5 bases). Per the germline V gene, CDR1 is SEHNR and CDR2 is FQNEAQ (reference sequence). This CDR3 comprises 14 residues. The V gene lost 0 bases and the J gene lost 8 bases, with 8 bases spanning the gap. The CDR3 sequence is CASSLAAGHSPLHF. The CDR3 DNA reads as TGTGCCAGCAGCTTAGCCGCAGGGCATTCACCCCTCCACTTT.

The chain is built from TRBV19 and TRBJ1-5, with TRBD1 identical over 9 bases. The CDR3 extends over 15 amino acids. The V segment lost 3 bases and the J segment 7 bases; nucleotides outside the gene matches: 7. From germline, CDR1 is LNHDA and CDR2 SQIVND (reference sequence). CDR3 sequence (DNA): TGTGCCAGTAGTATGAGACAGGGGGGAGGACAGCCCCAGCATTTT. Residues: CASSMRQGGGQPQHF.

V usage is TRBV6-4 and J usage is TRBJ1-5; 7 bases line up with TRBD1. V lost 7 bases and J lost 0; bases outside the gene matches: 6. Germline V lookup: CDR1 MRHNA, CDR2 SNTAGT. This CDR3 contains 15 residues. CDR3 DNA sequence: TGTGCCAGCAAGGGGGCGAGGGCTAGCAATCAGCCCCAGCATTTT. Protein sequence: CASKGARASNQPQHF.

CDR3 nucleotide sequence: TGTGCCAGCAGCTTAATTGACAGTTCCTACGAGCAGTACTTC. Translating gives CASSLIDSSYEQYF. This chain uses TRBV7-2 with TRBJ2-7, with a possible D match to TRBD1 (5 bases). Germline values: CDR1 SGHTA, CDR2 FQGNSA. The V and J ends lost 2 bases and 1 base respectively, with 9 bases between them. The CDR3 length is 14 residues.

The chain links TRBV9 to TRBJ2-7; D not resolved. This CDR3 spans 14 amino acids. V was pared by 1 base and J by 0 bases, with 8 bases between. Germline CDR1 and CDR2: SGDLS and YYNGEE. CDR3 nucleotide sequence: TGTGCCAGCAGCGTATCCGCGGTCTCCTACGAGCAGTACTTC. This encodes CASSVSAVSYEQYF.

The rearrangement joins TRBV7-3 to TRBJ2-3; weak D call: TRBD2 (6 bases). The CDR3 is 15 residues long. The germline gives CDR1 SGHTA, CDR2 FQGTGA. The V end lost 3 bases, the J end lost 5 bases, and 15 bases lay between the germline ends. The CDR3 sequence: CASSFGGRGGDTQYF. In DNA, the CDR3 is TGTGCCAGCAGCTTCGGTGGTCGGGGAGGAGATACGCAGTATTTT.

The chain carries TRBV7-2 and TRBJ2-1, with TRBD2 identical over 7 bases. Germline CDR1 SGHTA, CDR2 FQGNSA. J gave up 9 bases and V 1 base, and 6 bases lay outside the gene matches. The CDR3 covers 14 residues. The CDR3 loop is CASSLDRGVGEQFF. The CDR3 DNA follows: TGTGCCAGCAGCTTAGATCGGGGGGTGGGTGAGCAGTTCTTC.